These T cell receptor beta chains were read from a single sample in a study of beta chain features in type 1 diabetes. Only in-frame clones appear in the TCRdb table, and some are missing; sequencing was by immunoSEQ multiplex PCR. The sample lists about 15,000 clones, around two fifths occurring once. Material for sequencing was stem cell memory CD4+ T cells from blood. The receptors here all came from a woman between 35 and 50 years old in good health. Both conserved end residues are part of each CDR3. The D gene is left open where the match is weak. Size values are once, few and many counts, or a class for expanded clones, and some rows have none.

d_call,cdr3_length,v_call,clone_size,j_call,cdr3_aa,cdr3_nt
TRBD1,14,TRBV5-1,few,TRBJ2-7,CASSLDRGHYEQYF,TGCGCCAGCAGCTTGGACAGGGGACACTACGAGCAGTACTTC
.,12,TRBV7-9,.,TRBJ2-1,CASSDTYNEQFF,TGTGCCAGCAGCGACACTTACAATGAGCAGTTCTTC
.,11,TRBV7-2,.,TRBJ1-1,CASRRNTEAFF,TGTGCCAGCCGGAGGAACACTGAAGCTTTCTTT
.,15,TRBV5-1,.,TRBJ2-3,CASSLLDRSTDTQYF,TGCGCCAGCAGCCTACTAGATCGGAGCACAGATACGCAGTATTTT
.,16,TRBV5-6,.,TRBJ1-2,CASSPGAGGDNYGYTF,TGTGCCAGCAGCCCCGGCGCGGGGGGCGATAACTATGGCTACACCTTC
.,12,TRBV10-2,.,TRBJ2-1,CASSEPNNEQFF,TGCGCCAGCAGTGAGCCAAACAATGAGCAGTTCTTC
TRBD1,16,TRBV6-1,once,TRBJ1-6,CASSESSGGGRFSLHF,TGTGCCAGCAGTGAAAGCAGTGGAGGGGGCCGATTTTCCCTCCACTTT
.,13,TRBV14,few,TRBJ2-5,CASSRYSQETQYF,TGTGCCAGCAGCCGGTACAGCCAAGAGACCCAGTACTTC
.,14,TRBV21-1,few,TRBJ2-2,CATLGGRDTGELFF,TGTGCCACCTTGGGAGGGCGGGACACCGGGGAGCTGTTTTTT
.,15,TRBV11-2,few,TRBJ2-5,CASSLDPLSQETQYF,TGTGCCAGCAGCTTAGATCCCCTCAGCCAAGAGACCCAGTACTTC
.,13,TRBV7-2,few,TRBJ2-7,CASSLRDKGEQYF,TGTGCCAGCAGCCTACGGGACAAGGGCGAGCAGTACTTC
TRBD1,14,TRBV5-4,.,TRBJ2-5,CASSLEGGGETQYF,TGTGCCAGCAGCTTGGAAGGGGGCGGTGAGACCCAGTACTTC
.,13,TRBV13,.,TRBJ1-2,CASSLEVVEGYTF,TGTGCCAGCAGCTTAGAGGTCGTGGAGGGCTACACCTTC
.,15,TRBV19,medium-sized,TRBJ1-6,CASSSRVIANSPLHF,TGTGCCAGTAGTTCGAGGGTAATCGCAAATTCACCCCTCCACTTT
.,13,TRBV6-5,.,TRBJ1-1,CASSYAYGTEAFF,TGTGCCAGCAGTTACGCTTACGGCACTGAAGCTTTCTTT
TRBD1,16,TRBV6-5,.,TRBJ1-3,CASSYTRQGGGNTIYF,TGTGCCAGCAGTTACACGAGACAGGGTGGTGGAAACACCATATATTTT
TRBD2,16,TRBV5-1,once,TRBJ2-2,CASSSRTSGYTGELFF,TGCGCCAGCAGCTCTAGGACTAGCGGGTACACCGGGGAGCTGTTTTTT
.,16,TRBV11-2,.,TRBJ1-2,CASSDSNRRGIDGYTF,TGTGCCAGCAGCGACTCAAACAGACGGGGAATCGATGGCTACACCTTC
.,14,TRBV11-2,.,TRBJ1-2,CASSLSGAHYGYTF,TGTGCCAGCAGCTTATCTGGGGCTCACTATGGCTACACCTTC
.,11,TRBV2,few,TRBJ2-5,CASVGRQTQYF,TGTGCCAGCGTTGGGAGGCAGACCCAGTACTTC
.,14,TRBV5-1,few,TRBJ2-3,CASSGGGHTDTQYF,TGCGCCAGCAGCGGCGGGGGCCACACAGATACGCAGTATTTT
.,14,TRBV6-5,.,TRBJ2-1,CASSYLARSNEQFF,TGTGCCAGCAGTTATCTTGCCAGGTCAAATGAGCAGTTCTTC
TRBD1,16,TRBV28,few,TRBJ1-4,CASRTGAAPTNEKLFF,TGTGCCAGCAGGACAGGGGCGGCACCAACTAATGAAAAACTGTTTTTT
.,10,TRBV7-9,.,TRBJ2-5,CASSLGTQYF,TGTGCCAGCAGCCTCGGGACCCAGTACTTC
TRBD1,16,TRBV7-2,.,TRBJ2-3,CASSLRQGFSTDTQYF,TGTGCCAGCAGCCTTAGACAGGGCTTTAGCACAGATACGCAGTATTTT
TRBD1,14,TRBV7-9,.,TRBJ2-5,CASSLTGGRETQYF,TGTGCCAGCAGCTTAACAGGGGGCCGGGAGACCCAGTACTTC
.,12,TRBV5-6,.,TRBJ2-7,CASSFYSYEQYF,TGTGCCAGCAGCTTTTACTCCTACGAGCAGTACTTC
.,13,TRBV7-8,few,TRBJ2-2,CASSLRETGELFF,TGTGCCAGCAGCTTACGGGAAACCGGGGAGCTGTTTTTT
.,16,TRBV10-3,.,TRBJ1-4,CAISEFDWGKAEKLFF,TGTGCCATCAGTGAGTTCGACTGGGGCAAAGCCGAAAAACTGTTTTTT
.,12,TRBV19,few,TRBJ2-3,CASSPDGPPGAF,TGTGCCAGTAGTCCAGATGGGCCCCCGGGAGCCTTT
TRBD1,17,TRBV27,.,TRBJ1-2,CASSSEPGTELNYGYTF,TGTGCCAGCAGTTCCGAGCCCGGGACAGAACTAAACTATGGCTACACCTTC
TRBD1,15,TRBV9,.,TRBJ2-2,CASNLRTGGTGELFF,TGTGCCAGCAACCTACGGACAGGGGGCACCGGGGAGCTGTTTTTT
TRBD2,18,TRBV10-1,.,TRBJ2-3,CASSEGGLAGPREDTQYF,TGCGCCAGCAGTGAGGGTGGACTAGCGGGGCCACGGGAAGATACGCAGTATTTT
.,16,TRBV6-5,.,TRBJ2-2,CASSYLRGRGTGELFF,TGTGCCAGCAGTTACCTTCGGGGGCGGGGGACCGGGGAGCTGTTTTTT
.,16,TRBV7-2,few,TRBJ2-3,CASSFIGGPGTDTQYF,TGTGCCAGCAGCTTCATCGGGGGGCCGGGCACAGATACGCAGTATTTT
.,14,TRBV5-1,.,TRBJ2-3,CASAGQTSTDTQYF,TGCGCCAGCGCTGGACAGACCTCAACAGATACGCAGTATTTT
TRBD1,16,TRBV27,.,TRBJ2-5,CASSYKTGTGYETQYF,TGTGCCAGCAGCTACAAGACCGGGACAGGGTACGAGACCCAGTACTTC
.,16,TRBV4-1,once,TRBJ2-3,CASSQGVTRAADTQYF,TGCGCCAGCAGCCAAGGAGTGACTAGGGCGGCCGATACGCAGTATTTT
.,16,TRBV4-2,.,TRBJ1-2,CASSLVSGNTNYGYTF,TGTGCCAGCAGCTTGGTGTCGGGGAATACTAACTATGGCTACACCTTC
TRBD1,18,TRBV19,.,TRBJ1-6,CASSITPGRQGIRSPLHF,TGTGCCAGTAGTATAACCCCAGGAAGACAGGGAATACGCTCACCCCTCCACTTT
TRBD1,15,TRBV7-9,few,TRBJ1-2,CASSPEPDRGFGYTF,TGTGCCAGCAGCCCCGAGCCCGACAGGGGTTTTGGCTACACCTTC
.,16,TRBV19,few,TRBJ1-5,CASINGRGPGTEPQHF,TGTGCCAGTATCAATGGGCGGGGACCGGGGACGGAGCCCCAGCATTTT
.,15,TRBV19,few,TRBJ2-5,CASSIWTVEKETQYF,TGTGCCAGTAGTATCTGGACAGTGGAGAAGGAGACCCAGTACTTC